The 30 T cell receptor beta chains below come from one sample, sequenced in a study of Graves' ophthalmopathy and Graves' hyperthyroidism. RNA served as the template for amplifying TCR beta CDR3 regions. RT-PCR in the first round used HTBI primers; a second-round multiplex PCR followed. Each CDR3 protein is one row after TCRdb ran MiXCR on the multiplex PCR reads. This sample yields about 1.1 million distinct CDR3 sequences, of which about two fifths are seen a single time; around 10% belongs to the top ten. The sequenced sample consisted of peripheral blood or thyroid tissue (not recorded which). The receptor set was obtained from an adult man with Graves' hyperthyroidism.

This chain connects TRBV10-1 to TRBJ2-7; the D gene is possibly TRBD1 (5 bases). CDR3 length: 13 residues. Trimming cost V 4 bases and J 8 bases, with 15 bases left between them. Germline CDR1 reads WNHNN; CDR2 reads SYGVQD (reference sequence). The CDR3: CASSGPQGSQQYF. For the CDR3, the DNA is TGCGCCAGCAGTGGACCGCAGGGAAGTCAGCAGTACTTC.

This clonotype was detected many times. V gene TRBV2 combines with J gene TRBJ2-7, with unresolved D. Looked up from germline, CDR1 is SNHLY and CDR2 is FYNNEI. This CDR3 region has 10 residues. The ends were cut back, 1 base at V and 12 bases at J, with 7 bases in the middle. CDR3: CASSEGRLYF. The CDR3 DNA follows: TGTGCCAGCAGTGAAGGGCGGCTGTACTTC.

At least ten counts were recorded for this clonotype. The chain links TRBV20-1 to TRBJ2-5; 7 positions match TRBD2. J was trimmed by 3 bases and V by 3 bases; bases with no gene match: 7. Germline CDR1 is DFQATT and CDR2 is SNEGSKA (reference sequence). The CDR3 covers 14 residues. CDR3 in DNA: TGCAGTGCTAGTAGTCCCACTAGCGAAGAGACCCAGTACTTC. Translating gives CSASSPTSEETQYF.

Many counts were recorded for this clonotype. The gene calls are TRBV7-9 and TRBJ2-7, with 9 positions matching TRBD1. The CDR3 sequence is 15 residues long. With V trimmed by 4 bases and J by 3 bases, 7 bases remained unmatched. CDR1 and CDR2 (germline): SEHNR, FQNEAQ (reference sequence). The CDR3 reads CASSSGADRGYEQYF. DNA of the CDR3: TGTGCCAGCAGCTCGGGGGCGGACAGGGGCTACGAGCAGTACTTC.

V gene TRBV2 combines with J gene TRBJ2-5; D remains ambiguous. V gave up 6 bases and J gave up 4 bases, with 12 bases separating them. CDR1 SNHLY and CDR2 FYNNEI come from the germline V gene. The CDR3 is made up of 13 amino acids. The CDR3 protein is CASSLGLSETQYF. CDR3 bases: TGTGCCAGCAGCCTAGGGCTTTCAGAGACCCAGTACTTC.

This clonotype showed up many times. The rearrangement links TRBV7-9 to TRBJ1-1; D uncertain. V was cut by 1 base and J by 4 bases, with 10 bases left in between. Germline V gene data show CDR1 as SEHNR and CDR2 as FQNEAQ (reference sequence). This CDR3 is built from 14 residues. CDR3 in amino acids: CASSLEGRSTEAFF. For the CDR3, the DNA is TGTGCCAGCAGCTTAGAAGGGCGGAGCACTGAAGCTTTCTTT.

Turning to this clonotype: The conserved phenylalanine or tryptophan normally closing the CDR3 is absent here, so this likely arose from a read error. The DNA is left out, because the CDR3 cannot be placed on it with certainty; the CDR3 is given as TCRdb lists it. The rearrangement links TRBV20-1 to TRBJ1-1. From its first to its last residue, the CDR3 has 10 amino acids. Germline CDR1 is DFQATT and CDR2 is SNEGSKA (reference sequence). The CDR3 reads CSVKGHRANY.

CDR3 residues: CASGQGAGELFF. CDR3 sequence (DNA): TGTGCCAGCGGTCAGGGCGCCGGGGAGCTGTTTTTT. The gene calls are TRBV25-1 and TRBJ2-2; D is possibly TRBD1 (5 bases). CDR1 is MGHDK, CDR2 SYGVNS, per germline. V shed 8 bases and J shed 6 bases, with 10 bases lying between them. The CDR3 consists of 12 residues. Supplemented by reference TRBV25-1 and TRBJ2-2, the full variable domain reads EADIYQTPRYLVIGTGKKITLECSQTMGHDKMYWYQQDPGMELHLIHYSYGVNSTEKGDLSSESTVSRIRTEHFPLTLESARPSHTSQYLCASGQGAGELFFGEGSRLTVL.

This rearrangement joins TRBV10-3 to TRBJ1-2; no clear D gene. Trimming removed 0 bases from V and 4 bases from J, with 9 bases in between. From germline, CDR1 is ENHRY and CDR2 SYGVKD. The CDR3 spans 14 residues. The CDR3 reads CAISESTTFYGYTF. The CDR3, as DNA: TGTGCCATCAGTGAGTCGACAACCTTCTATGGCTACACCTTC.

Of note for this clonotype: A read error may explain this, as a much larger clone is one base away. The rearrangement joins TRBV5-6 to TRBJ2-2; no clear D gene. Germline loops: CDR1 SGHDT, CDR2 YYEEEE. CDR3 length: 12 residues. Between the trimmed V and J ends, which lost 0 bases and 8 bases, there was a span of 5 bases. This CDR3 reads CASSLDQGELFF. Here the CDR3 DNA reads TGTGCCAGCAGCTTGGATCAGGGGGAGCTGTTTTTT. The whole variable domain, remainder taken from reference TRBV5-6 and TRBJ2-2, is DAGVTQSPTHLIKTRGQQVTLRCSPKSGHDTVSWYQQALGQGPQFIFQYYEEEERQRGNFPDRFSGHQFPNYSSELNVNALLLGDSALYLCASSLDQGELFFGEGSRLTVL.

This clonotype was recorded many times. The V and J genes are TRBV20-1 and TRBJ2-7; tentatively, D is TRBD1 (6 bases). The CDR3 spans 11 residues. V was clipped by 3 bases and J by 9 bases, with 12 bases between them. The germline V gene encodes CDR1 DFQATT and CDR2 SNEGSKA (reference sequence). The CDR3 region has the DNA TGCAGTGCTAGGACAGGCCATGGGCAGTACTTC. Its protein product is CSARTGHGQYF.

The rearrangement links TRBV19 to TRBJ2-7, with TRBD1 matching over 8 bases. CDR1 LNHDA and CDR2 SQIVND come from the germline V gene (reference sequence). The CDR3 spans 15 residues. With V trimmed by 4 bases and J by 3 bases, 8 bases remained unmatched. The CDR3 is CASSTPGTGHYEQYF. The CDR3 DNA follows: TGTGCCAGTAGTACGCCCGGGACAGGACACTACGAGCAGTACTTC.

J is TRBJ1-1 and V is TRBV25-1; unclear D gene. Germline-derived CDR1 and CDR2 are MGHDK and SYGVNS. Trimming pared 8 bases from V and 5 bases from J, leaving 15 bases between. The CDR3 runs to 13 residues. The CDR3 region has the DNA TGTGCCAGCTCACCATCGGAAGAAACTGAAGCTTTCTTT. It codes for CASSPSEETEAFF.

This clonotype was detected ten times or more. This rearrangement joins TRBV9 to TRBJ1-6; no clear D gene. The CDR3 is 14 residues long. Germline V gives CDR1 SGDLS, CDR2 YYNGEE. Trimming left V 4 bases short and J 6 bases short, with 11 bases between. The CDR3 DNA reads as TGTGCCAGCAGCCTCCTGGATGGTAATTCACCCCTCCACTTT. As protein: CASSLLDGNSPLHF. The variable domain in full, completed from reference TRBV9 and TRBJ1-6, reads DSGVTQTPKHLITATGQRVTLRCSPRSGDLSVYWYQQSLDQGLQFLIQYYNGEERAKGNILERFSAQQFPDLHSELNLSSLELGDSALYFCASSLLDGNSPLHFGNGTRLTVT.

As DNA, the CDR3 is TGCGCCAGCGATCGCCCGGGAGATACGCAGTATTTT. It is translated as CASDRPGDTQYF. This sequence joins TRBV5-1 and TRBJ2-3; D remains unclear. This CDR3 contains 12 residues. Trimming removed 7 bases from V and 5 bases from J, with 11 bases in between. Per the germline V gene, CDR1 is SGHRS and CDR2 is YFSETQ.

This clonotype came up many times. The rearrangement joins TRBV19 to TRBJ1-1; D gene uncertain. Germline CDR1 LNHDA, CDR2 SQIVND (reference sequence). The CDR3 runs to 14 residues. The V end was cut by 6 bases, the J end by 2 bases, with 13 bases between. The CDR3 spells CASRGVRLNTEAFF. Here the CDR3 DNA reads TGTGCCAGTAGAGGTGTGCGGTTAAACACTGAAGCTTTCTTT.

In its sample, this clonotype was seen many times. The V call is TRBV19, the J call TRBJ2-7; D gene unclear. V was clipped by 5 bases and J by 3 bases, with 17 bases between them. CDR3 length: 15 amino acids. CDR1 is LNHDA and CDR2 is SQIVND in the germline V gene (reference sequence). Here the CDR3 reads CASSVGYGRGYEQYF. Here the CDR3 DNA reads TGTGCCAGTAGTGTAGGGTATGGCAGAGGCTACGAGCAGTACTTC. The full variable domain, with the rest looked up from reference TRBV19 and TRBJ2-7, is DGGITQSPKYLFRKEGQNVTLSCEQNLNHDAMYWYRQDPGQGLRLIYYSQIVNDFQKGDIAEGYSVSREKKESFPLTVTSAQKNPTAFYLCASSVGYGRGYEQYFGPGTRLTVT.

A note on this clonotype: One base away lies a much larger clone, so this may be a sequencing read error. The CDR3, as DNA: TGTGCCAGCAGTAAACGGGCTATCCAAGAGACCCAGTACTTC. This gives the protein CASSKRAIQETQYF. The chain joins TRBV6-6 to TRBJ2-5; D call uncertain. V was clipped by 5 bases and J by 1 base, with 11 bases between them. CDR3 length: 14 amino acids. CDR1 is MNHNY, CDR2 SVGAGI, per germline (reference sequence).

This clonotype has ten or more counts. The chain joins TRBV7-8 to TRBJ2-7, with 7 bases aligning to TRBD1. From germline, CDR1 is SGHVS and CDR2 FQNEAQ. The CDR3 runs 13 residues. V trimming: 5 bases; J trimming: 2 bases; junction bases outside the gene matches: 3. CDR3 nucleotide sequence: TGTGCCAGCAGCGTCGGACAGGCCTACGAGCAGTACTTC. Residues: CASSVGQAYEQYF.

With regard to this clonotype: A read error may be the cause here, since a much bigger clone is one base away. The gene calls are TRBV20-1 and TRBJ1-1; possible D gene TRBD1, 5 bases. The length of the CDR3 is 13 residues. V dropped 6 bases and J dropped 0 bases, with 11 bases sitting between them. Germline CDR1 DFQATT, CDR2 SNEGSKA (reference sequence). The CDR3, as DNA: TGCAGTGCACAGGCGGGCGTGAACACTGAAGCTTTCTTT. Translating it yields CSAQAGVNTEAFF.

This clonotype turned up a few times. At one end, the junction sequence differs from germline, possibly due to a read error. The chain uses TRBV19 and TRBJ2-6, with D possibly being TRBD1 (5 bases). This CDR3 has 17 residues. Germline CDR1 LNHDA, CDR2 SQIVND (reference sequence). The CDR3 nucleotides are TGTGCCAGTAGTCTACCAGGGTTGAACTCTGGGGCCGACGTCCTGACTTTC. This gives the protein CASSLPGLNSGADVLTF.

This clonotype has at least ten counts. V gene TRBV14 combines with J gene TRBJ1-1, with unresolved D. Germline loops: CDR1 SGHDN, CDR2 FVKESK. Trimming pared 2 bases from V and 6 bases from J, leaving 13 bases between. The CDR3 runs to 14 residues. The chain's CDR3 is CASSQRRFGPEAFF. The CDR3 bases are TGTGCCAGCAGCCAACGGAGATTTGGTCCTGAAGCTTTCTTT.

This clonotype came up many times. The chain carries TRBV7-2 and TRBJ1-6; 10 bases agree with TRBD1. This CDR3 is built from 14 residues. With V trimmed by 6 bases and J by 9 bases, 5 bases remained unmatched. Germline V CDR1 and CDR2: SGHTA, FQGNSA. CDR3 DNA: TGTGCCAGCAGACCCGGGACAGGGGTTTCACCCCTCCACTTT. This codes for CASRPGTGVSPLHF.

This clonotype was counted at least ten times. DNA of the CDR3: TGTGCCAGCAGCTTAGCGATCCGGCTTGGAGAAAAACTGTTTTTT. Protein product: CASSLAIRLGEKLFF. V is TRBV7-9 and J is TRBJ1-4; D uncertain. This CDR3 contains 15 residues. Deletions cut 0 bases from V and 8 bases from J, with 13 bases between. Germline values: CDR1 SEHNR, CDR2 FQNEAQ (reference sequence).

A single count supports this clonotype. This sequence joins TRBV6-2 or TRBV6-3 and TRBJ2-7; TRBD2 agrees at 7 bases. V was pared by 7 bases and J by 6 bases, with 15 bases of the junction left unmatched. The CDR3 covers 15 residues. Per germline, CDR1 MNHEY and CDR2 SVGEGT. CDR3 amino acids: CASKRLAADLREQYF. The DNA for the CDR3 is TGTGCCAGCAAAAGGCTAGCGGCTGACCTACGCGAGCAGTACTTC.

This clonotype was seen only a few times. The chain carries TRBV29-1 and TRBJ2-6; D gene unclear. CDR1 SQVTM and CDR2 ANQGSEA come from the germline V gene. This CDR3 region has 15 residues. The V end lost 6 bases, the J end lost 0 bases, and 12 bases lay between the germline ends. The CDR3 DNA is TGCAGCGTAGCCCTGGAACGCTCTGGGGCCAACGTCCTGACTTTC. It is translated as CSVALERSGANVLTF. The variable domain in full, completed from reference TRBV29-1 and TRBJ2-6, reads SAVISQKPSRDICQRGTSLTIQCQVDSQVTMMFWYRQQPGQSLTLIATANQGSEATYESGFVIDKFPISRPNLTFSTLTVSNMSPEDSSIYLCSVALERSGANVLTFGAGSRLTVL.

The rearrangement uses TRBV6-5 and TRBJ2-5; possibly TRBD2 for D (5 bases). The CDR3 is 14 residues long. Trimming removed 4 bases at V and 9 bases at J, with 18 bases between. CDR1 and CDR2 (germline): MNHEY, SVGAGI. The CDR3 region has the DNA TGTGCCAGCAGTTTCGGGAACACCGGGGTGGCCCAGTACTTC. Translating it yields CASSFGNTGVAQYF.

This clonotype was recorded many times. The chain uses TRBV9 and TRBJ1-1, with a possible D match to TRBD1 (5 bases). The V and J ends lost 3 bases and 4 bases respectively, with 10 bases between them. Germline loops: CDR1 SGDLS, CDR2 YYNGEE. This CDR3 comprises 13 residues. As DNA, the CDR3 is TGTGCCAGCAGCGCTTCAGGGATCACTGAAGCTTTCTTT. Amino acids: CASSASGITEAFF. Full variable domain (outside the CDR3, taken from reference TRBV9 and TRBJ1-1): DSGVTQTPKHLITATGQRVTLRCSPRSGDLSVYWYQQSLDQGLQFLIQYYNGEERAKGNILERFSAQQFPDLHSELNLSSLELGDSALYFCASSASGITEAFFGQGTRLTVV.

This clonotype was counted a few times. A read error is possible here, since a much larger clone lies one base away. This chain connects TRBV29-1 to TRBJ1-1; TRBD1 matches 10 bases. Germline V lookup: CDR1 SQVTM, CDR2 ANQGSEA. The CDR3 consists of 15 residues. CDR3 coding DNA: TGCAGCGCTGAAGGTAGACAGGGGGCGGTCACTGAAGCTTTCTTT. Its protein product is CSAEGRQGAVTEAFF.

This clonotype was seen more than once but under ten times. The chain couples TRBV5-1 to TRBJ1-1; D not certain. From germline, CDR1 is SGHRS and CDR2 YFSETQ. The CDR3 sequence is 18 residues long. The germline V and J ends were trimmed by 3 bases and 1 base, with 22 bases remaining between them. The CDR3 reads CASSSSSIRSGGNTEAFF. CDR3 nucleotide sequence: TGCGCCAGCAGCTCCTCCTCAATCCGAAGTGGCGGGAACACTGAAGCTTTCTTT.